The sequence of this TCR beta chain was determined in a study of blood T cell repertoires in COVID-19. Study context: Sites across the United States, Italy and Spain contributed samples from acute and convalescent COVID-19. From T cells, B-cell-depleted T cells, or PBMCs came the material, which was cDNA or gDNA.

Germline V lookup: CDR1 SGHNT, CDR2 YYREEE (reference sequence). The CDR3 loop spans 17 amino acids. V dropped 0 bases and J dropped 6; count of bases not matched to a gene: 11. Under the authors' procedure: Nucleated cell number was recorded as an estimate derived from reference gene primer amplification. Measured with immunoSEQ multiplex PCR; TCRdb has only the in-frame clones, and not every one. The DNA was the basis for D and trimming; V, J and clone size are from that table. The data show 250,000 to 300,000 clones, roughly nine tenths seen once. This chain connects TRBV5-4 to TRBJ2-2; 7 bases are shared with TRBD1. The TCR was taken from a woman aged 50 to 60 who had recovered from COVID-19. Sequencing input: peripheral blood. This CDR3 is CASSLGVKTGRAGELFF. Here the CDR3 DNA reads TGTGCCAGCAGCTTGGGGGTAAAGACAGGGAGAGCCGGGGAGCTGTTTTTT.